The 21 T cell receptor beta chains reported below all come from one sample, sequenced in a study of identical twins. TCRdb re-derived calls from the 5' RACE reads in MiXCR, one entry per CDR3 protein. This sample yields about 530,000 distinct CDR3 sequences, of which roughly 15% are seen a single time; roughly 0.46% belongs to the top ten. This sample was shared with a second study, whose subject was yellow fever vaccine responses in identical twins.

Sequencing was done on a sample of CD4+ T cells sorted from blood. The receptor source for this set is a woman aged 18 to 35 in good health.

This rearrangement joins TRBV27 to TRBJ2-1, with 13 bases identical to TRBD2. V was clipped by 10 bases and J by 2 bases; unmatched bases: 14. Germline CDR1 is MNHEY and CDR2 is SMNVEV (reference sequence). CDR3 length: 18 amino acids. CDR3 sequence (DNA): TGTGCCACCAACGGACTAGCGGGAGAAGTTGCCCCCTACAATGAGCAGTTCTTC. Translated: CATNGLAGEVAPYNEQFF.

The chain links TRBV18 to TRBJ2-3; a weak D match, TRBD2 (6 bases). Trimming cost V 2 bases and J 2 bases, with 14 bases left between them. The CDR3 is made up of 16 amino acids. Germline V gene sequence: CDR1 KGHSH, CDR2 LQKENI. The CDR3 sequence: CASSPVPGRDTDTQYF. DNA for the CDR3: TGTGCCAGCTCACCAGTTCCCGGGAGAGACACAGATACGCAGTATTTT.

This rearrangement joins TRBV3-1 to TRBJ1-6; D unresolved. In germline, CDR1 is LGHDT, CDR2 YNNKEL (reference sequence). This CDR3 spans 13 amino acids. Between the trimmed V and J ends, which lost 1 base and 11 bases, there was a span of 9 bases. This chain's CDR3 is CASSQGQSTPLHF. The CDR3 DNA reads as TGTGCCAGCAGCCAAGGGCAGAGCACACCCCTCCACTTT.

The chain has TRBV12-3 or TRBV12-4 and TRBJ1-5; D remains ambiguous. The CDR3 is made up of 15 amino acids. The V end lost 4 bases, the J end lost 4 bases, and 14 bases lay between the germline ends. The CDR3 sequence is CASSSMDRENQPQHF. The DNA for the CDR3 is TGTGCCAGCAGTTCCATGGACCGCGAGAATCAGCCCCAGCATTTT.

This clonotype turned up a few times. V and J are TRBV11-1 and TRBJ2-1; TRBD2 matches at 10 bases. V shed 6 bases, J shed 3 bases, and the junction held 17 bases outside the gene matches. In germline, CDR1 is SGHAT, CDR2 FQDESV (reference sequence). The CDR3 has 19 residues. In DNA form, the CDR3 reads TGTGCCAGCAGTCAGCCCGGGACAGCTAGCGGGGGCCTCTACAATGAGCAGTTCTTC. It specifies CASSQPGTASGGLYNEQFF. Together with reference TRBV11-1 and TRBJ2-1, the CDR3 gives the full variable domain: EAEVAQSPRYKITEKSQAVAFWCDPISGHATLYWYRQILGQGPELLVQFQDESVVDDSQLPKDRFSAERLKGVDSTLKIQPAELGDSAMYLCASSQPGTASGGLYNEQFFGPGTRLTVL.

This clonotype has just a few counts. The chain couples TRBV29-1 to TRBJ2-3; D is unclear. Germline CDR1 SQVTM, CDR2 ANQGSEA. V was trimmed by 4 bases and J by 2 bases, leaving 13 bases between them. The CDR3 is 14 amino acids. This CDR3 reads CSVGDFTFTDTQYF. CDR3 bases: TGCAGCGTTGGGGATTTCACCTTCACAGATACGCAGTATTTT.

This chain connects TRBV7-3 to TRBJ2-1; TRBD2 is a possible D gene (5 bases). Germline V gene sequence: CDR1 SGHTA, CDR2 FQGTGA. V dropped 2 bases and J dropped 8 bases, with 19 bases sitting between them. The CDR3 length is 16 residues. The CDR3 DNA sequence: TGTGCCAGCAGCTTACAGACGGGTGGAATGCGGGATGAGCAGTTCTTC. Encoded protein: CASSLQTGGMRDEQFF.

At least ten counts were recorded for this clonotype. This chain uses TRBV12-3 or TRBV12-4 with TRBJ1-1, with D perhaps TRBD1 (6 bases). V lost 5 bases, J lost 1 base, and 8 bases lay in between. This CDR3 comprises 13 residues. The CDR3 spells CASSKGQNTEAFF. CDR3 nucleotide sequence: TGTGCCAGCAGTAAGGGACAGAACACTGAAGCTTTCTTT.

The chain has TRBV6-1 and TRBJ2-6; D may match TRBD1 or TRBD2 (6 bases each). Germline CDR1 MNHNS, CDR2 SASEGT. The CDR3 extends over 18 amino acids. Trimming stripped 6 bases from V and 2 bases from J, with 20 bases between. CDR3 coding DNA: TGTGCCAGCAGCCCTCAGGGTAGGGGGGAAACTGGGGCCAACGTCCTGACTTTC. Protein product: CASSPQGRGETGANVLTF.

This clonotype showed up just a few times. This chain uses TRBV2 with TRBJ1-5; 7 nucleotides match TRBD1. The germline V gene encodes CDR1 SNHLY and CDR2 FYNNEI. The V gene end was trimmed by 6 bases and the J gene end by 3 bases; junction bases not matched to a gene: 11. The CDR3 covers 16 residues. This chain's CDR3 is CASRKRTGDPNQPQHF. In DNA, the CDR3 is TGTGCCAGCAGGAAAAGAACAGGGGACCCCAATCAGCCCCAGCATTTT. Combining the CDR3 with reference TRBV2 and TRBJ1-5 gives the whole variable domain EPEVTQTPSHQVTQMGQEVILRCVPISNHLYFYWYRQILGQKVEFLVSFYNNEISEKSEIFDDQFSVERPDGSNFTLKIRSTKLEDSAMYFCASRKRTGDPNQPQHFGDGTRLSIL.

The rearrangement links TRBV29-1 to TRBJ2-4; TRBD1 aligns across 7 bases. V lost 8 bases and J lost 0; bases outside the gene matches: 10. The CDR3 totals 15 residues. The germline V gene has CDR1 SQVTM and CDR2 ANQGSEA. The CDR3 region is CSPRGGPLAKNIQYF. CDR3 bases: TGCAGCCCACGAGGGGGCCCCTTAGCCAAAAACATTCAGTACTTC.

This clonotype has more than one count but fewer than ten. V and J are TRBV12-3 or TRBV12-4 and TRBJ2-3; TRBD1 or TRBD2 may be the D gene (6 bases each). Trimming left V 5 bases short and J 8 bases short, with 17 bases between. The CDR3 covers 14 residues. The CDR3 sequence: CASSPGQTRVTQYF. In DNA form, the CDR3 reads TGTGCCAGCAGTCCAGGACAGACTAGAGTTACGCAGTATTTT.

This clonotype has a handful of counts. The V and J genes are TRBV20-1 and TRBJ2-4; 7 nucleotides match TRBD1. The CDR3 covers 15 residues. After removal of 3 bases from V and 6 bases from J, the junction contained 11 bases not matched to a gene. Germline assignment: CDR1 DFQATT and CDR2 SNEGSKA (reference sequence). The CDR3 sequence is CSASQQGIVRNIQYF. For the CDR3, the DNA is TGCAGTGCTAGTCAACAGGGGATCGTGAGAAACATTCAGTACTTC.

In its sample, this clonotype was seen a few times. The chain carries TRBV12-3 or TRBV12-4 and TRBJ1-1; possibly TRBD1 for D (6 bases). V dropped 5 bases and J dropped 1 base, with 11 bases sitting between them. The CDR3 runs to 14 residues. The CDR3 coding sequence is TGTGCCAGCAGTAAGACAGGTCCGAACACTGAAGCTTTCTTT. It is translated as CASSKTGPNTEAFF.

The chain joins TRBV15 to TRBJ2-5; TRBD1 is a possible D gene (6 bases). V was cut by 5 bases and J by 2 bases, with 9 bases left in between. The germline gives CDR1 LNHNV, CDR2 YYDKDF (reference sequence). CDR3 length: 13 amino acids. The CDR3 loop is CATSQGQQETQYF. CDR3 in DNA: TGTGCCACCAGCCAGGGACAACAAGAGACCCAGTACTTC. The complete variable domain, with remaining parts taken from reference TRBV15 and TRBJ2-5, reads DAMVIQNPRYQVTQFGKPVTLSCSQTLNHNVMYWYQQKSSQAPKLLFHYYDKDFNNEADTPDNFQSRRPNTSFCFLDIRSPGLGDTAMYLCATSQGQQETQYFGPGTRLLVL.

This chain connects TRBV23-1 to TRBJ2-1, with TRBD1 matching over 7 bases. TRBV23-1 is classed as an ORF, of uncertain function. The CDR3 is 14 amino acids. Trimming removed 7 bases from V and 3 bases from J; junction bases left unmatched: 6. DNA for the CDR3: TGCGCCAGCAAGCCCCGGGACAGCTACAATGAGCAGTTCTTC. It yields the protein CASKPRDSYNEQFF.

In its sample, this clonotype was seen many times. The chain employs TRBV5-1 and TRBJ1-1; 10 positions match TRBD1. Germline V lookup: CDR1 SGHRS, CDR2 YFSETQ. V lost 3 bases, J lost 3 bases, and 17 bases stayed unmatched. There are 19 residues in the CDR3. The CDR3: CASSSRYRDRGSIDTEAFF. DNA of the CDR3: TGCGCCAGCAGCTCGAGGTACCGGGACAGGGGAAGTATTGACACTGAAGCTTTCTTT.

This clonotype showed up many times. The DNA is omitted, as the CDR3 cannot be located on it reliably, and the CDR3 follows TCRdb's listing. The chain uses TRBV12-3 or TRBV12-4 and TRBJ2-2. The CDR3 sequence runs 12 residues, both termini included. Here the CDR3 reads CASSFGPGELFF.

V is TRBV20-1 and J is TRBJ1-2, with TRBD1 matching 8 bases. The CDR3 runs to 13 residues. Germline-derived CDR1 and CDR2 are DFQATT and SNEGSKA (reference sequence). The V and J ends lost 6 bases and 5 bases, in that order; junction bases with no gene match: 8. CDR3 in amino acids: CSATDRDRYGYTF. The CDR3 DNA sequence: TGCAGTGCCACGGACAGGGACCGATATGGCTACACCTTC.

This clonotype was counted only a few times. This chain joins TRBV5-1 and TRBJ2-1; D is perhaps TRBD1 (5 bases). The V and J ends lost 1 base and 10 bases respectively, with 21 bases between them. The CDR3 is 16 amino acids. The V gene's germline CDR1 is SGHRS and CDR2 YFSETQ. CDR3 sequence reads: CASSLSTAPRAREQFF. The CDR3 nucleotides are TGCGCCAGCAGCTTGTCGACAGCTCCTAGGGCTCGGGAGCAGTTCTTC.

The rearrangement joins TRBV29-1 to TRBJ2-7, with unresolved D. The CDR3 contains 10 residues. CDR1 is SQVTM, CDR2 ANQGSEA, per germline. The V end lost 4 bases, the J end lost 4 bases, and 5 bases lay between the germline ends. This CDR3 reads CSVAEYEQYF. Here the CDR3 DNA reads TGCAGCGTTGCCGAGTACGAGCAGTACTTC.